One sample yielded the 10 T cell receptor beta chains listed below, sequenced in a study of response to subunit inactivated influenza vaccine. TCRdb reanalysed the RT-PCR reads using MiXCR and keeps one entry per CDR3 protein. The sample carries 750,000 to 850,000 distinct CDR3 sequences, about 18% recorded once. The starting material was PBMCs from blood, obtained roughly 5 days after vaccination. These receptors all come from a man in his forties or fifties who received an inactivated influenza vaccine.

The chain is built from TRBV7-9 and TRBJ2-7; a weak D match, TRBD1 (6 bases). The CDR3 extends over 13 amino acids. V was clipped by 6 bases and J by 2 bases, with 11 bases between them. CDR1 is SEHNR, CDR2 FQNEAQ, per germline (reference sequence). The CDR3 sequence is CASSYRTAYEQYF. CDR3 nucleotides: TGTGCCAGCAGTTATAGGACAGCCTACGAGCAGTACTTC.

As regards this clonotype: Compared with germline, one end of the junction differs, possibly owing to a read error. V is TRBV6-2 or TRBV6-3 and J is TRBJ2-2, with a tentative D call TRBD2 (5 bases). This CDR3 is built from 15 residues. Per the germline V gene, CDR1 is MNHEY and CDR2 is SVGEGT. The CDR3 reads CAGSYEGRGTGELFF. CDR3 nucleotide sequence: TGTGCCGGCAGTTACGAGGGCAGAGGGACCGGGGAGCTGTTTTTT.

V usage is TRBV6-2 or TRBV6-3 and J usage is TRBJ2-5, with 10 bases matching TRBD2. The junction had 9 bases not matched to a gene; V was cut back by 2 bases and J by 6 bases. The CDR3 contains 16 residues. From germline, CDR1 is MNHEY and CDR2 SVGEGT. The chain's CDR3 is CASSYGSGGLLQTQYF. CDR3 DNA: TGTGCCAGCAGTTACGGTAGCGGGGGGCTGCTTCAGACCCAGTACTTC.

In this sample, this clonotype turned up many times. The chain links TRBV29-1 to TRBJ2-5, with D maybe TRBD1 (5 bases). Between the trimmed V and J ends, which lost 2 bases and 5 bases, there was a span of 9 bases. This CDR3 spans 12 amino acids. From germline, CDR1 is SQVTM and CDR2 ANQGSEA. CDR3 protein: CSVEKGMETQYF. The CDR3 DNA reads as TGCAGCGTTGAAAAGGGGATGGAGACCCAGTACTTC.

CDR3 in DNA: TGCAGCGTCTTGCCGGGTTTCGGGGAGCTGTTTTTT. Protein product: CSVLPGFGELFF. The chain carries TRBV29-1 and TRBJ2-2; D not certain. V shed 6 bases and J shed 7 bases, with 12 bases lying between them. This CDR3 is 12 amino acids long. CDR1 and CDR2 from the germline V gene are SQVTM and ANQGSEA.

This rearrangement joins TRBV2 to TRBJ2-7; D possibly corresponds to TRBD2 (6 bases). Germline V gene lookup returns CDR1 SNHLY and CDR2 FYNNEI. Trimming left V 5 bases short and J 3 bases short, with 20 bases between. CDR3 length: 16 amino acids. The CDR3: CASSLKTSKDGYEQYF. The CDR3 DNA sequence: TGTGCCAGCAGTTTAAAAACTAGCAAAGACGGCTACGAGCAGTACTTC.

The genes are TRBV6-1 and TRBJ1-1, with 8 bases aligning to TRBD1. With V trimmed by 5 bases and J by 5 bases, 4 bases remained unmatched. The CDR3 loop spans 13 amino acids. Germline V gene lookup returns CDR1 MNHNS and CDR2 SASEGT. Written as DNA, the CDR3 is TGTGCCAGCAGTCGGACAGGGCTTACTGAAGCTTTCTTT. Encoded protein: CASSRTGLTEAFF.

In its sample, this clonotype was seen a few times. This rearrangement joins TRBV27 to TRBJ2-7; 7 bases map to TRBD1. Losses at the gene ends were 3 bases for V and 2 bases for J; bases not matched to a gene: 10. This CDR3 spans 16 amino acids. CDR1 is MNHEY, CDR2 SMNVEV, per germline (reference sequence). CDR3 protein: CASSFSFGDSPYEQYF. The DNA of the CDR3 is TGTGCCAGCAGTTTTTCTTTTGGGGACAGCCCCTACGAGCAGTACTTC.

This clonotype was seen many times. The chain couples TRBV12-3 or TRBV12-4 to TRBJ1-5; D not resolved. There are 16 residues in the CDR3. V was trimmed by 5 bases and J by 2 bases, leaving 16 bases between them. The CDR3 region is CASSPSLGMGNQPQHF. In DNA form, the CDR3 reads TGTGCCAGCAGTCCTTCTTTGGGGATGGGCAATCAGCCCCAGCATTTT.

This clonotype was counted ten times or more. J is TRBJ2-3 and V is TRBV7-2; D is unresolved. The ends were cut back, 5 bases at V and 10 bases at J, with 19 bases in the middle. CDR3 size: 14 residues. Per the germline V gene, CDR1 is SGHTA and CDR2 is FQGNSA. CDR3 nucleotide sequence: TGTGCCAGCAGCCTATTTCAGCCACCTAGTCCGCAGTATTTT. Translation: CASSLFQPPSPQYF.